This TCR beta chain comes out of a study of CD8 T cells in Susac syndrome. Germline CDR1 reads LGHDT; CDR2 reads YNNKEL (reference sequence). The CDR3 has 15 residues. The trim removed 0 bases at V and 0 bases at J, leaving 2 bases unmatched. With random hexamers, about 0.45 to 1 ug RNA was reverse transcribed. TCRdb itself ran the immunoSEQ multiplex PCR reads through MiXCR, one entry per CDR3 protein. Among around 160,000 distinct CDR3 sequences listed, approximately 93% were seen once. This TCR was recovered from a human donor with multiple sclerosis. The chain uses TRBV3-1 and TRBJ2-7, with 7 bases matching TRBD1. The sequencing input was CD4+ T cells from PBMCs. This chain's CDR3 is CASSQEDRSSYEQYF. DNA for the CDR3: TGTGCCAGCAGCCAAGAGGACAGGAGCTCCTACGAGCAGTACTTC.